The 24 T cell receptor beta chains listed next were all sequenced from one sample in a study of control samples from healthy donors and cancer patients. The method was immunoSEQ multiplex PCR; TCRdb's version includes in-frame clones alone and lacks a portion of them. This sample has approximately 70,000 clones, with 75% to 85% found just once. Input material: blood. The receptors were sampled from a man aged 55 to 69 in good health.

The J gene is TRBJ2-3, the V gene TRBV5-5; D may match TRBD1 or TRBD2 (6 bases each). Germline V gives CDR1 SGHKS, CDR2 YYEKEE (reference sequence). The CDR3 is 15 amino acids. Trimming took 3 bases from V and 4 from J, leaving 15 bases between them. CDR3 DNA: TGTGCCAGCAGCTCGGGAGACTACAGGGCAGATACGCAGTATTTT. Translating gives CASSSGDYRADTQYF.

V is TRBV6-6 and J is TRBJ2-1, with D tentatively TRBD2 (5 bases). V was trimmed by 6 bases and J by 0 bases, leaving 12 bases between them. This CDR3 has 15 residues. Germline V CDR1 and CDR2: MNHNY, SVGAGI (reference sequence). CDR3 nucleotide sequence: TGTGCCAGCAGCCCAAGCGGTTACTCCTACAATGAGCAGTTCTTC. This encodes CASSPSGYSYNEQFF.

The chain uses TRBV9 and TRBJ2-2; the match to TRBD2 covers 9 bases. Per the germline V gene, CDR1 is SGDLS and CDR2 is YYNGEE. The CDR3 loop spans 15 amino acids. The ends lost 0 bases at V and 5 bases at J; junction bases unmatched: 2. As DNA, the CDR3 is TGTGCCAGCAGCGTAGATACTAGCGGGACCGGGGAGCTGTTTTTT. Amino acid sequence: CASSVDTSGTGELFF.

This clone was counted ten times or more. The chain combines TRBV9 with TRBJ2-5; D not resolved. The germline CDR1 and CDR2 sequences are SGDLS and YYNGEE. CDR3 length: 13 amino acids. V was cut by 4 bases and J by 7 bases, with 14 bases left in between. CDR3 DNA: TGTGCCAGCAGCCCCTCCCCCACGGGGACCCAGTACTTC. This sequence encodes CASSPSPTGTQYF. The variable domain in full, completed from reference TRBV9 and TRBJ2-5, reads DSGVTQTPKHLITATGQRVTLRCSPRSGDLSVYWYQQSLDQGLQFLIQYYNGEERAKGNILERFSAQQFPDLHSELNLSSLELGDSALYFCASSPSPTGTQYFGPGTRLLVL.

The rearrangement uses TRBV25-1 and TRBJ2-3; D possibly corresponds to TRBD2 (6 bases). The germline V and J ends were trimmed by 7 bases and 6 bases, with 17 bases remaining between them. This CDR3 has 14 residues. Germline lookup yields CDR1 MGHDK and CDR2 SYGVNS. The CDR3 bases are TGTGCCAGCACCGATGCGGGAATTCGGGATACGCAGTATTTT. Amino acids: CASTDAGIRDTQYF. Full variable domain (remainder filled in from reference TRBV25-1 and TRBJ2-3): EADIYQTPRYLVIGTGKKITLECSQTMGHDKMYWYQQDPGMELHLIHYSYGVNSTEKGDLSSESTVSRIRTEHFPLTLESARPSHTSQYLCASTDAGIRDTQYFGPGTRLTVL.

The chain links TRBV19 to TRBJ2-3; tentatively, D is TRBD1 or TRBD2 (5 bases each). V was shortened by 3 bases and J by 4 bases, with 8 bases between the two germline ends. Germline CDR1 and CDR2: LNHDA and SQIVND (reference sequence). The CDR3 extends over 13 amino acids. The CDR3 nucleotides read TGTGCCAGTAGTATCCTGGGGGCAGATACGCAGTATTTT. This encodes CASSILGADTQYF.

V gene TRBV29-1 combines with J gene TRBJ2-7, with 7 bases lining up with TRBD1. The CDR3 extends over 11 amino acids. Germline V gene data show CDR1 as SQVTM and CDR2 as ANQGSEA. The junction had 0 bases not matched to a gene; V was cut back by 5 bases and J by 2 bases. The CDR3 reads CSVQGAYEQYF. CDR3 DNA: TGCAGCGTTCAGGGGGCCTACGAGCAGTACTTC.

The chain joins TRBV6-6 to TRBJ1-5; TRBD1 is a possible D gene (5 bases). This CDR3 comprises 14 residues. Trimming removed 5 bases at V and 7 bases at J, with 15 bases between. Germline CDR1 is MNHNY and CDR2 is SVGAGI (reference sequence). The CDR3 DNA reads TGTGCCAGCAGTGCTGCGCAGGGCGGACAGCCCCAGCATTTT. Its translation is CASSAAQGGQPQHF.

This clone was counted only a few times. The rearrangement links TRBV3-1 (or the pseudogene TRBV3-2) to TRBJ1-2, with TRBD1 as a possible D gene (6 bases). The CDR3 has 14 amino acids. The germline V gene has CDR1 LGHDT and CDR2 YNNKEL (reference sequence). Trimming stripped 4 bases from V and 8 bases from J, with 17 bases between. This CDR3 reads CASSLLTGTRGYTF. In nucleotides, the CDR3 is TGTGCCAGCAGCCTTCTTACAGGGACGAGAGGCTACACCTTC.

The chain joins TRBV4-2 to TRBJ2-5; the D gene is possibly TRBD1 (6 bases). Germline CDR1 reads LGHNA; CDR2 reads YNFKEQ. Trimming left V 0 bases short and J 3 bases short, with 14 bases between. The CDR3 runs to 16 residues. The CDR3 loop reads CASSQELWTVEETQYF. CDR3 sequence (DNA): TGTGCCAGCAGCCAAGAGCTATGGACAGTAGAAGAGACCCAGTACTTC.

This clone was recorded once. The chain links TRBV18 to TRBJ1-3; D unclear. CDR1 and CDR2 (germline): KGHSH, LQKENI. This CDR3 is built from 13 residues. The V end lost 4 bases, the J end lost 7 bases, and 11 bases lay between the germline ends. For the CDR3, the DNA is TGTGCCAGCTCACAAGACACTAGGAACACCATATATTTT. It is translated as CASSQDTRNTIYF.

The rearrangement links TRBV28 to TRBJ2-1; TRBD1 matches 7 bases. CDR3 length: 17 residues. Per the germline V gene, CDR1 is MDHEN and CDR2 is SYDVKM. V lost 7 bases to trimming and J lost 0 bases; unmatched junction nucleotides: 12. The CDR3 DNA reads as TGTGCCAGCACCGAACCCGGGACAGCGAGCTCCTACAATGAGCAGTTCTTC. This encodes CASTEPGTASSYNEQFF.

The rearrangement links TRBV7-3 to TRBJ2-2; 7 bases agree with TRBD1. J gave up 5 bases and V 8 bases, and 5 bases lay outside the gene matches. The V gene's germline CDR1 is SGHTA and CDR2 FQGTGA. This CDR3 is 13 amino acids long. Here the CDR3 DNA reads TGTGCCAGCCGGGACAGCGGAACCGGGGAGCTGTTTTTT. Translating gives CASRDSGTGELFF.

Points on this clone: Relative to the germline gene, one junction end is altered; a read error may explain this. The rearrangement links TRBV28 to TRBJ2-3; 8 bases agree with TRBD2. The CDR3 extends over 14 amino acids. The V gene's germline CDR1 is MDHEN and CDR2 SYDVKM. CDR3 sequence reads: CATVGGRPTYTQYF. In DNA, the CDR3 is TGTGCCACCGTAGGCGGGAGGCCCACATATACGCAGTATTTT. Supplemented by reference TRBV28 and TRBJ2-3, the full variable domain reads DVKVTQSSRYLVKRTGEKVFLECVQDMDHENMFWYRQDPGLGLRLIYFSYDVKMKEKGDIPEGYSVSREKKERFSLILESASTNQTSMYLCATVGGRPTYTQYFGPGTRLTVL.

This clone came up once. The chain uses TRBV7-9 and TRBJ2-5; 7 nucleotides match TRBD1. Germline loops: CDR1 SEHNR, CDR2 FQNEAQ (reference sequence). The V gene end was trimmed by 3 bases and the J gene end by 3 bases; junction bases not matched to a gene: 7. The CDR3 is 15 residues long. CDR3 amino acids: CASSFSGQSEETQYF. As DNA, the CDR3 is TGTGCCAGCAGCTTTTCGGGACAGTCCGAAGAGACCCAGTACTTC.

The V and J genes are TRBV6-6 and TRBJ1-1, with D unclear. Looked up from germline, CDR1 is MNHNY and CDR2 is SVGAGI (reference sequence). Between the trimmed V and J ends, which lost 6 bases and 3 bases, there was a span of 8 bases. The CDR3 totals 12 residues. The DNA for the CDR3 is TGTGCCAGCAGGATTTTGGACACTGAAGCTTTCTTT. As protein: CASRILDTEAFF.

The rearrangement joins TRBV19 to TRBJ2-2; a possible D gene is TRBD1 (6 bases). Germline-derived CDR1 and CDR2 are LNHDA and SQIVND (reference sequence). The CDR3 contains 16 residues. V was trimmed by 7 bases and J by 4 bases, leaving 19 bases between them. CDR3 protein: CASKPPGVQGTGELFF. The CDR3 coding sequence is TGTGCCAGTAAACCGCCAGGGGTCCAAGGCACCGGGGAGCTGTTTTTT.

In this sample, this clone turned up a few times. The CDR3, as DNA: TGTGCCAGCAGCGTAGTAGGTAGGGAGACCCAGTACTTC. It codes for CASSVVGRETQYF. The rearrangement links TRBV9 to TRBJ2-5; D gene ambiguous. CDR1 and CDR2 from the germline V gene are SGDLS and YYNGEE. V lost 0 bases and J lost 5, with 8 bases in between. CDR3 length: 13 residues. Drawing the rest from reference TRBV9 and TRBJ2-5, the complete variable domain is DSGVTQTPKHLITATGQRVTLRCSPRSGDLSVYWYQQSLDQGLQFLIQYYNGEERAKGNILERFSAQQFPDLHSELNLSSLELGDSALYFCASSVVGRETQYFGPGTRLLVL.

The rearrangement links TRBV4-3 to TRBJ2-2; D perhaps matches TRBD1 (5 bases). V was pared by 6 bases and J by 1 base, with 12 bases between. The germline gives CDR1 LGHNA, CDR2 YSLEER. There are 15 residues in the CDR3. The CDR3 nucleotides read TGCGCCAGCAGTCGACAGAGCATGAACACCGGGGAGCTGTTTTTT. It is translated as CASSRQSMNTGELFF.

The rearrangement joins TRBV2 to TRBJ1-5, with unresolved D. The V and J ends lost 2 bases and 4 bases respectively, with 6 bases between them. The germline V gene has CDR1 SNHLY and CDR2 FYNNEI. The CDR3 consists of 13 residues. CDR3 DNA: TGTGCCAGCAGTGAAACGGGTAATCAGCCCCAGCATTTT. Amino acids: CASSETGNQPQHF.

The chain has TRBV3-1 (or the pseudogene TRBV3-2) and TRBJ2-7, with D possibly being TRBD1 or TRBD2 (5 bases each). CDR1 and CDR2 from the germline V gene are LGHDT and YNNKEL (reference sequence). Trimming cost V 3 bases and J 3 bases, with 12 bases left between them. The CDR3 is made up of 14 amino acids. The CDR3: CASSQTTGGYEQYF. The CDR3 region has the DNA TGTGCCAGCAGCCAGACTACAGGAGGCTACGAGCAGTACTTC.

The CDR3 DNA follows: TGTGCCAGCAGTGAATGGGGGAAAAAGGAGGGCTACACCTTC. It is translated as CASSEWGKKEGYTF. The chain employs TRBV25-1 and TRBJ1-2; D perhaps matches TRBD1 (5 bases). The germline gives CDR1 MGHDK, CDR2 SYGVNS. Trimming took 1 base from V and 8 from J, leaving 14 bases between them. The CDR3 is 14 amino acids.

The chain couples TRBV3-1 (or the pseudogene TRBV3-2) to TRBJ2-5; no definite D call. V was pared by 0 bases and J by 10 bases, with 9 bases between. The germline gives CDR1 LGHDT, CDR2 YNNKEL (reference sequence). CDR3 size: 12 residues. The DNA of the CDR3 is TGTGCCAGCAGCCAAGATCAGAGAGTCCAGTACTTC. Protein product: CASSQDQRVQYF.

This chain joins TRBV7-8 and TRBJ1-1, with D perhaps matching TRBD1 (5 bases). Germline CDR1 SGHVS, CDR2 FQNEAQ. V was clipped by 5 bases and J by 5 bases, with 12 bases between them. This CDR3 contains 13 residues. CDR3 amino acids: CASSRGPGTEAFF. CDR3 DNA: TGTGCCAGCAGCCGGGGACCTGGGACTGAAGCTTTCTTT. Complete variable domain (other parts from reference TRBV7-8 and TRBJ1-1): GAGVSQSPRYKVAKRGQDVALRCDPISGHVSLFWYQQALGQGPEFLTYFQNEAQLDKSGLPSDRFFAERPEGSVSTLKIQRTQQEDSAVYLCASSRGPGTEAFFGQGTRLTVV.